The clone carrying this TCR beta chain was seen many times. Its antigen is as yet unknown. Germline CDR1 SGHVS, CDR2 FNYEAQ. The CDR3 contains 16 residues. V gave up 5 bases and J gave up 0 bases; unmatched junction bases: 4. The sample belongs to a study of Graves' ophthalmopathy and Graves' hyperthyroidism. Findings of the study overall: The model reached approximately 67% sensitivity and 72.22% specificity for predicting ophthalmopathy progression. Most expanded clonotypes from thyroid (those above 0.001 frequency) were also found in blood. Using 13 signatures, a model distinguished ophthalmopathy from stable hyperthyroidism, reaching around 86% sensitivity and 65% to 84% specificity.

RNA transcripts were the source from which TCR beta CDR3 regions were amplified. HTBI primers were used in a first-round RT-PCR, which preceded a second-round multiplex PCR. TCRdb re-derived calls from the multiplex PCR reads in MiXCR, one entry per CDR3 protein. The data contain about 660,000 distinct CDR3 sequences, about two fifths of them singletons. The diagnosis was founded upon clinical symptoms, serum thyroxine, TRAb, thyroid ultrasound and orbital computed tomography. The chain has TRBV7-6 and TRBJ2-7; 13 bases line up with TRBD2. The sequenced sample was peripheral blood. This sequence was found in an adult man with Graves' ophthalmopathy. The CDR3 loop is CASSRTSGGSSYEQYF. The CDR3 nucleotides read TGTGCCAGCAGCCGGACTAGCGGGGGCAGCTCCTACGAGCAGTACTTC. Together with reference TRBV7-6 and TRBJ2-7, the CDR3 gives the full variable domain: GAGVSQSPRYKVTKRGQDVALRCDPISGHVSLYWYRQALGQGPEFLTYFNYEAQQDKSGLPNDRFSAERPEGSISTLTIQRTEQRDSAMYRCASSRTSGGSSYEQYFGPGTRLTVT.